This is a list of T cell receptor beta chains from one sample in a study of T-cell memory formation after mild COVID-19. TCRdb passed the 5' RACE reads through MiXCR, listing each CDR3 protein once. The table lists roughly 50,000 distinct CDR3 sequences, over 7.5% of them singletons, with more than 1% in the top ten. The sequencing sample was made of PBMCs or a T cell subset sorted from them (not recorded which). These receptors were taken from a man aged 18 to 30 who had mild COVID-19 (a few samples of this study predate the infection). Cell type and time point are not known. Both conserved end residues are trimmed from each CDR3. D genes are given only for firm matches.

cdr3_aa	j_call	d_call	v_call
ASSLGQITNEKLF	TRBJ1-4	NA	TRBV5-1
ASSPGTGGDEQF	TRBJ2-1	TRBD1	TRBV18
ASSPGTVSNQPQH	TRBJ1-5	TRBD1	TRBV5-1
ASSLDLNQPQH	TRBJ1-5	NA	TRBV12-3/TRBV12-4
ASSVEGYSNQPQH	TRBJ1-5	NA	TRBV9
ASSQDRTGELF	TRBJ2-2	NA	TRBV3-1
ASSPPGGEETQY	TRBJ2-5	NA	TRBV18
ASSLGAGWSSYEQY	TRBJ2-7	TRBD2	TRBV7-2
ASSLAPTGYEQY	TRBJ2-7	TRBD1	TRBV5-5
ASSVNPTVGVAQY	TRBJ2-5	NA	TRBV9
ATSDRGLQEQF	TRBJ2-1	TRBD2	TRBV24-1
ASGSLGGAGETQY	TRBJ2-5	NA	TRBV5-1
ASSPPSVGEKLF	TRBJ1-4	NA	TRBV18
ASSLGNTGNSPLH	TRBJ1-6	NA	TRBV5-1
ASSELGVELGQPQH	TRBJ1-5	NA	TRBV2
ASSQYPIGDTQY	TRBJ2-3	NA	TRBV4-2
ASSHGNTNEKLF	TRBJ1-4	NA	TRBV27
ASKLFSLMNTEAF	TRBJ1-1	NA	TRBV28
AWSQHGQGLVGYT	TRBJ1-2	TRBD1	TRBV30
SVEGVGASNEKLF	TRBJ1-4	NA	TRBV29-1
ASSLRQVPGELF	TRBJ2-2	NA	TRBV5-1
ASSEVRTGINEQF	TRBJ2-1	TRBD1	TRBV6-1
ASTPDYNSPLH	TRBJ1-6	NA	TRBV5-1
SVVKVNEQF	TRBJ2-1	NA	TRBV29-1
ASSRGWGTEAF	TRBJ1-1	NA	TRBV12-3/TRBV12-4
SVGQSNQPQH	TRBJ1-5	NA	TRBV29-1
ASSPEGGSQPQH	TRBJ1-5	NA	TRBV5-1
ASHLGNPKETQY	TRBJ2-5	NA	TRBV7-2
ASSLIPSGGTGELF	TRBJ2-2	TRBD2	TRBV5-1
ASSPPFTRRNYGYT	TRBJ1-2	NA	TRBV18
ASQTAAEETQY	TRBJ2-5	NA	TRBV5-1
ASSLPGHQSYGYT	TRBJ1-2	NA	TRBV7-2
ASSPAAWAYATGELF	TRBJ2-2	NA	TRBV7-6
SLTSTDTQY	TRBJ2-3	NA	TRBV29-1
ASSSQGNSPLH	TRBJ1-6	NA	TRBV5-1
SASKGGSSQETQY	TRBJ2-5	TRBD2	TRBV20-1
ASSQGTSVGTQY	TRBJ2-5	NA	TRBV4-1
ASRPAIPGGRGYT	TRBJ1-2	NA	TRBV4-1
ASSPGQGEKLF	TRBJ1-4	TRBD1	TRBV7-9